The sequence of this TCR beta chain was determined in a study of shared clonotypes between healthy human individuals. For this clone: Other DNA sequences in the same sample also yield this CDR3.

Produced via immunoSEQ multiplex PCR; TCRdb's table is partial and in-frame only. The table shows 2,100,000 or so clones, with roughly 95% occurring only once. V gave up 0 bases and J gave up 5 bases, with 7 bases separating them. The CDR3 contains 13 residues. The V gene's germline CDR1 is MNHNY and CDR2 SVGAGI (reference sequence). The material sequenced was naive CD4+ T cells sorted from blood. The sample's subset: CD45RA+ positively selected. This receptor was taken from a man aged 18 to 29 in good health. The genes are TRBV6-6 and TRBJ1-1, with D unclear. DNA of the CDR3: TGTGCCAGCAGTTACTCATCTGTTACTGAAGCTTTCTTT. This codes for CASSYSSVTEAFF.